Listed below are T cell receptor beta chains from one sample, sequenced in a study of blood T cell repertoires in COVID-19. Clones were read by immunoSEQ multiplex PCR, and TCRdb kept only the in-frame ones, dropping some. The table records approximately 150,000 clones, 86% of them present only once. Input material: peripheral blood. The receptors here all came from a woman in her sixties or seventies with acute or convalescent COVID-19. The conserved cysteine and the conserved F or W are not part of the CDR3 here.

>TRBV20-1
SAWSYGYT
>TRBV21-1
ASIGGSGGSLRNQPQH
>TRBV28
ASSFYGRTSHNEQF
>TRBV3-1/TRBV3-2
ARQGSNYEQY
>TRBV6-5
ASSSRTSGRLNEQF
>TRBV18
ASSPPNGGSTDTQY
>TRBV9
ASSVDPGGQETQY
>TRBV6-2/TRBV6-3
ASSAGGSYNSPLH
>TRBV7-3
ASSLNVGGVNTEAF
>TRBV7-2
ASSSPNRHEQF
>TRBV3-1/TRBV3-2
ASSQHRGLQPQH
>TRBV6-1
ASSATGLSYNSPLH
>TRBV27
ASSRHGTANEQY
>TRBV4-1
ASSLGRKGGAGELF